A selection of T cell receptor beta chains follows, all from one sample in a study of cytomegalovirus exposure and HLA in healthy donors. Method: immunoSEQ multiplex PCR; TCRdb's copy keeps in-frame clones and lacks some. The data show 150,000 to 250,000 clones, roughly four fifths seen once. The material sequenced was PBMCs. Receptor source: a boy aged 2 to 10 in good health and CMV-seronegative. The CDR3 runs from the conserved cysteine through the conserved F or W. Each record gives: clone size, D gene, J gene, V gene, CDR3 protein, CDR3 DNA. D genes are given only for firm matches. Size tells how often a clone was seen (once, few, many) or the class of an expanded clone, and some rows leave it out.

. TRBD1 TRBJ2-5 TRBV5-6 CASSYKDRAETQYF TGTGCCAGCAGCTACAAGGACAGGGCAGAGACCCAGTACTTC
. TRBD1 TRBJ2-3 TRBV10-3 CAISVPGQVTDTQYF TGTGCCATCAGTGTACCGGGACAGGTCACAGATACGCAGTATTTT
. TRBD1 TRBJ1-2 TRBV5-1 CASRAGQGHYGYTF TGCGCCAGCAGGGCGGGACAGGGTCACTATGGCTACACCTTC
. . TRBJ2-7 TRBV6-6 CASSYWQSGYEQYF TGTGCCAGCAGTTACTGGCAGAGCGGCTACGAGCAGTACTTC
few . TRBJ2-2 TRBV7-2 CASSLGGGRGVTGELFF TGTGCCAGCAGCTTAGGTGGAGGCAGGGGAGTCACCGGGGAGCTGTTTTTT
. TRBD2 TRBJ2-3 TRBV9 CASSAYSGGLTDTQYF TGTGCCAGCAGCGCCTATAGCGGGGGCCTCACAGATACGCAGTATTTT
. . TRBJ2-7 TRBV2 CASRLGPLEQYF TGTGCCAGCAGATTGGGGCCCCTAGAGCAGTACTTC
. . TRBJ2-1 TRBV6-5 CASSLQYEQFF TGTGCCAGCAGCCTACAGTATGAGCAGTTCTTC
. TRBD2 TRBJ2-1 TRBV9 CASSVAGAGGNEQFF TGTGCCAGCAGCGTAGCGGGGGCGGGGGGCAATGAGCAGTTCTTC
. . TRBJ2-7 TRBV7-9 CASTSQGGTYEQYF TGTGCCAGCACTTCACAGGGTGGGACCTACGAGCAGTACTTC
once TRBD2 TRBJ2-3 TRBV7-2 CASSRRTSGTDTQYF TGTGCCAGCAGCCGGCGTACTAGCGGCACAGATACGCAGTATTTT
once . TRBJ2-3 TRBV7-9 CASSRGGGAGAYTDTQYF TGTGCCAGCTCCAGGGGAGGGGGTGCAGGGGCGTACACAGATACGCAGTATTTT
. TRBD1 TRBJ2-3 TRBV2 CASSDPGQGTDTQYF TGTGCCAGCAGTGATCCGGGACAGGGTACAGATACGCAGTATTTT
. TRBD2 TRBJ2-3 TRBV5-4 CASSLQLADTDTQYF TGTGCCAGCAGCTTGCAACTAGCGGACACAGATACGCAGTATTTT
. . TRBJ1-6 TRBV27 CASSLSPGWSPLHF TGTGCCAGCAGTTTATCGCCGGGGTGGTCACCCCTCCACTTT
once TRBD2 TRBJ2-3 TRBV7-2 CASSLASGLAGGNTDTQYF TGTGCCAGCAGCTTAGCGTCAGGACTAGCGGGGGGAAACACAGATACGCAGTATTTT
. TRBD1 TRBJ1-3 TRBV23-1 CASSQSVSGGTSGNTIYF TGCGCCAGCAGTCAATCGGTCTCAGGGGGCACCTCTGGAAACACCATATATTTT
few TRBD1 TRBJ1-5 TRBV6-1 CASSPGTVHQPQHF TGTGCCAGCAGCCCAGGGACAGTCCATCAGCCCCAGCATTTT
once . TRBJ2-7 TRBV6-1 CASSEEKGLTYEQYF TGTGCCAGCAGTGAAGAGAAGGGGTTAACCTACGAGCAGTACTTC
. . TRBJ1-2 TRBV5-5 CASSLSRLYGYTF TGTGCCAGCAGCTTGAGCAGGCTCTATGGCTACACCTTC
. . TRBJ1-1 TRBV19 CASSGAGFTEAFF TGTGCCAGTAGTGGCGCAGGGTTCACTGAAGCTTTCTTT
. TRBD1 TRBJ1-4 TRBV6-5 CASSYLSTGGNEKLFF TGTGCCAGCAGTTACTTATCGACAGGGGGCAATGAAAAACTGTTTTTT
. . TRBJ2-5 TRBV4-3 CASSQDVGAGQETQYF TGCGCCAGCAGCCAAGATGTGGGCGCGGGACAAGAGACCCAGTACTTC
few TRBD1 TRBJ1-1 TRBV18 CASSPQGVGAEAFF TGTGCCAGCTCACCCCAGGGGGTGGGCGCTGAAGCTTTCTTT
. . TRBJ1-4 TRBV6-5 CASSYSSGAGWEKLFF TGTGCCAGCAGTTACTCCTCAGGGGCAGGGTGGGAAAAACTGTTTTTT
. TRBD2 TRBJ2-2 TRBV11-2 CASSLTGASGGAGTGELFF TGTGCCAGCAGCTTGACTGGAGCTAGCGGGGGGGCTGGAACCGGGGAGCTGTTTTTT
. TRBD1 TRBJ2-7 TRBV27 CASSAGTGGGYEQYF TGTGCCAGCAGCGCCGGGACAGGGGGCGGTTACGAGCAGTACTTC
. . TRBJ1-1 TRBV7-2 CASSSPGGRDTEAFF TGTGCCAGCAGCTCCCCGGGGGGGCGGGACACTGAAGCTTTCTTT
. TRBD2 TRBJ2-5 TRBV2 CASSGFGAGGETQYF TGTGCCAGCAGTGGGTTCGGAGCGGGGGGGGAGACCCAGTACTTC
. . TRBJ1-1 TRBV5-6 CASSWAGSGPWNTEAFF TGTGCCAGCAGCTGGGCGGGATCGGGACCGTGGAACACTGAAGCTTTCTTT
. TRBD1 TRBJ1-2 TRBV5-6 CASSLISGGRNYGYTF TGTGCCAGCAGCTTGATTTCAGGGGGACGTAACTATGGCTACACCTTC
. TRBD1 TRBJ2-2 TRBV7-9 CASNTGTGDGTGELFF TGTGCCAGCAATACCGGGACAGGGGACGGCACCGGGGAGCTGTTTTTT
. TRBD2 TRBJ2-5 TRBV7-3 CASSLAGGETQYF TGTGCCAGCAGCTTAGCGGGGGGAGAGACCCAGTACTTC
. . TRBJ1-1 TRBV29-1 CSVERSGGRNTEAFF TGCAGCGTTGAAAGGTCTGGGGGCAGGAACACTGAAGCTTTCTTT
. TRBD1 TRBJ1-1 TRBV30 CAWSVTGVRTEAFF TGTGCCTGGAGTGTAACAGGGGTGAGGACTGAAGCTTTCTTT
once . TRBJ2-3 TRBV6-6 CASSSPSGTDTQYF TGTGCCAGCAGTTCCCCTTCGGGAACAGATACGCAGTATTTT
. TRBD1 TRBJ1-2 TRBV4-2 CASSQGQGALPSYGYTF TGTGCCAGCAGCCAAGGCCAGGGGGCCTTACCCTCCTATGGCTACACCTTC
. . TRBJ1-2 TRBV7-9 CASSLDSFYGYTF TGTGCCAGCAGCTTGGACAGTTTCTATGGCTACACCTTC
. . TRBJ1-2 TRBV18 CASSDDDSFYGYTF TGTGCCAGCTCGGACGATGACAGTTTCTATGGCTACACCTTC
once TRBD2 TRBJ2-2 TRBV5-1 CASRVAGSNTGELFF TGCGCCAGCAGAGTAGCGGGGTCGAACACCGGGGAGCTGTTTTTT
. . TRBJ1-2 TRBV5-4 CASSLAAGPGDRGYTF TGTGCCAGCAGCTTGGCAGCTGGGCCAGGGGACCGTGGCTACACCTTC
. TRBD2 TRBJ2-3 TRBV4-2 CASSQGTSVESTDTQYF TGTGCCAGCAGCCAGGGCACTAGCGTGGAGAGCACAGATACGCAGTATTTT
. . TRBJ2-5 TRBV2 CASKLTEETQYF TGTGCCAGCAAGCTAACGGAGGAGACCCAGTACTTC
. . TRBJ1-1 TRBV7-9 CASSPRDKTEAFF TGTGCCAGCAGCCCAAGGGACAAGACTGAAGCTTTCTTT
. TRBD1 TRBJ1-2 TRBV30 CAWSVFNRGWGYTF TGTGCCTGGAGTGTTTTTAACAGGGGTTGGGGCTACACCTTC
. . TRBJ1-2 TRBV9 CASSVSPRRRVGYGYTF TGTGCCAGCAGCGTAAGCCCTCGCCGCAGGGTGGGGTATGGCTACACCTTC
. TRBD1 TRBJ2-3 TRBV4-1 CASSQEFRGGGTDTQYF TGCGCCAGCAGCCAAGAGTTCAGAGGGGGCGGGACAGATACGCAGTATTTT
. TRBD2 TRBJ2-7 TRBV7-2 CASSLGASGGIYEQYF TGTGCCAGCAGCTTGGGCGCTAGCGGGGGGATCTACGAGCAGTACTTC
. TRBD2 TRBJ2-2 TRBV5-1 CASALAGDNTGELFF TGCGCCAGCGCCCTCGCGGGGGATAACACCGGGGAGCTGTTTTTT
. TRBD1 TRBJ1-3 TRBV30 CAWILRRDSLSGNTIYF TGTGCCTGGATCCTCCGACGGGACAGCCTCTCTGGAAACACCATATATTTT
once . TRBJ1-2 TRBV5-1 CASSPWKLQATSNYGYTF TGCGCCAGCAGCCCCTGGAAGCTACAGGCCACATCTAACTATGGCTACACCTTC
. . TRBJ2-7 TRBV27 CASGSPGADEQYF TGTGCCAGCGGGTCCCCTGGGGCGGACGAGCAGTACTTC
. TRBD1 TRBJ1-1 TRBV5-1 CASSVVGQGETEAFF TGCGCCAGCAGCGTTGTGGGACAGGGAGAGACTGAAGCTTTCTTT
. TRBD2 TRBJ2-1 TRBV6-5 CASSWGLAGDNEQFF TGTGCCAGCAGTTGGGGACTAGCGGGGGACAATGAGCAGTTCTTC
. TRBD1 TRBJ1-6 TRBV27 CASSRTGAYNSPLHF TGTGCCAGCAGTCGAACAGGGGCCTATAATTCACCCCTCCACTTT
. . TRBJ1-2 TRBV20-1 CSAPTGYGYTF TGCAGTGCCCCCACAGGGTATGGCTACACCTTC
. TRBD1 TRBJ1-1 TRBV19 CASSELPGGPLDTNTEAFF TGTGCCAGTAGTGAACTCCCAGGGGGTCCCCTTGATACTAACACTGAAGCTTTCTTT